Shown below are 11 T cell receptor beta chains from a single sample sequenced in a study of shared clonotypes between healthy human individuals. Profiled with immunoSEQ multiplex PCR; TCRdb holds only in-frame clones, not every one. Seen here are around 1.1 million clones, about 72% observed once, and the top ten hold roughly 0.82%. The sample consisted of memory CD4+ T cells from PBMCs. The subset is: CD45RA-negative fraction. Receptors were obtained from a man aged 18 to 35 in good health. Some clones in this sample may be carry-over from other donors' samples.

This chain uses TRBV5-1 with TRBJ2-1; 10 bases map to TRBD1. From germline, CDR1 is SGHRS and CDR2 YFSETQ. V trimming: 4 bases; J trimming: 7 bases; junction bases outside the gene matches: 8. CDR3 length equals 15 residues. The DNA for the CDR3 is TGCGCCAGCAGCCTAGGACAGGGGGGGTATAATGAGCAGTTCTTC. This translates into CASSLGQGGYNEQFF. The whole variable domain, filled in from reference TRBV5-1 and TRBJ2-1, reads KAGVTQTPRYLIKTRGQQVTLSCSPISGHRSVSWYQQTPGQGLQFLFEYFSETQRNKGNFPGRFSGRQFSNSRSEMNVSTLELGDSALYLCASSLGQGGYNEQFFGPGTRLTVL.

The CDR3 DNA reads TGTGCCAGCAGCCGTTCCCGGCTAGCGGGAGTCGATGAGCAGTTCTTC. It codes for CASSRSRLAGVDEQFF. The genes are TRBV11-1 and TRBJ2-1; 10 bases are shared with TRBD2. The germline gives CDR1 SGHAT, CDR2 FQDESV (reference sequence). V gave up 5 bases and J gave up 8 bases; unmatched junction bases: 12. The CDR3 is 16 amino acids.

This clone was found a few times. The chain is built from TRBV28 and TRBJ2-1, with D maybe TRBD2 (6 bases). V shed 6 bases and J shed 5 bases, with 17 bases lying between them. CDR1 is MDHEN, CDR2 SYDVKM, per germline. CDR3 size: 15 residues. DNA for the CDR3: TGTGCCAGCAGGAAAATGGGCGGGACCCACAATGAGCAGTTCTTC. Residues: CASRKMGGTHNEQFF. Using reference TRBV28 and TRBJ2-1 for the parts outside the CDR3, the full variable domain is DVKVTQSSRYLVKRTGEKVFLECVQDMDHENMFWYRQDPGLGLRLIYFSYDVKMKEKGDIPEGYSVSREKKERFSLILESASTNQTSMYLCASRKMGGTHNEQFFGPGTRLTVL.

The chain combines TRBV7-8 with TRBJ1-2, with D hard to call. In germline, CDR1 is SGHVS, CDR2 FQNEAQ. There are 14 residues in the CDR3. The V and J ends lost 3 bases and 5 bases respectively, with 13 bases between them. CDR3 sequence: CASSFGPGGYGYTF. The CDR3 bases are TGTGCCAGCAGCTTCGGCCCGGGAGGATATGGCTACACCTTC. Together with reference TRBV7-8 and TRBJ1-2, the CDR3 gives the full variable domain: GAGVSQSPRYKVAKRGQDVALRCDPISGHVSLFWYQQALGQGPEFLTYFQNEAQLDKSGLPSDRFFAERPEGSVSTLKIQRTQQEDSAVYLCASSFGPGGYGYTFGSGTRLTVV.

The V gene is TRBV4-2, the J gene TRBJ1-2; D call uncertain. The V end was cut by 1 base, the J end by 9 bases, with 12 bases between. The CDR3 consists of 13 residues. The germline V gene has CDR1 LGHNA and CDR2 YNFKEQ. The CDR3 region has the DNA TGTGCCAGCAGCCAAGGAATGACAAGGAGCTACACCTTC. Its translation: CASSQGMTRSYTF.

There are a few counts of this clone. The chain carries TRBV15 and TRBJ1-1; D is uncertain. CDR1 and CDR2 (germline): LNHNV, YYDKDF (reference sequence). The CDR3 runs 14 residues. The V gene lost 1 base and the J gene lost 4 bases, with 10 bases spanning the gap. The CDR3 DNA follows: TGTGCCACCAGCAGAGCCGGTGCGCGCACTGAAGCTTTCTTT. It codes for CATSRAGARTEAFF.

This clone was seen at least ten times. The CDR3 loop is CASSLLGLPITANTGELFF. In nucleotides, the CDR3 is TGTGCCAGCAGCTTACTTGGGCTTCCCATAACCGCGAACACCGGGGAGCTGTTTTTT. The rearrangement uses TRBV7-9 and TRBJ2-2; no definite D call. Per germline, CDR1 SEHNR and CDR2 FQNEAQ (reference sequence). V shed 2 bases and J shed 0 bases, with 19 bases lying between them. The CDR3 length is 19 residues.

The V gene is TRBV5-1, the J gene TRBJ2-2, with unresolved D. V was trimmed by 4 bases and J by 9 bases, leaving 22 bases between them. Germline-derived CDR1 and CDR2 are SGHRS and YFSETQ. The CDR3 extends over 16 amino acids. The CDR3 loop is CASSTGPSSLARELFF. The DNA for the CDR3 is TGCGCCAGCAGCACCGGGCCCTCCTCTCTGGCCCGGGAGCTGTTTTTT.

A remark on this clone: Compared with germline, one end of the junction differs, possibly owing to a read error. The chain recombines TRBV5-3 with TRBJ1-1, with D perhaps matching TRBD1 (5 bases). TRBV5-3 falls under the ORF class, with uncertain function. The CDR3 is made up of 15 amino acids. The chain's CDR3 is CASSYSSNRGTEAFF. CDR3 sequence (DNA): TGTGCCAGCAGCTACTCCTCAAACCGGGGGACTGAAGCTTTCTTT.

DNA for the CDR3: TGTGCCAGCAGTAGCGGACAGGGGGCGTACTATGGCTACACCTTC. Protein sequence: CASSSGQGAYYGYTF. The chain carries TRBV28 and TRBJ1-2, with TRBD1 identical over 11 bases. This CDR3 has 15 amino acids. Germline V lookup: CDR1 MDHEN, CDR2 SYDVKM. The V and J ends lost 5 bases and 3 bases, in that order; junction bases with no gene match: 5.

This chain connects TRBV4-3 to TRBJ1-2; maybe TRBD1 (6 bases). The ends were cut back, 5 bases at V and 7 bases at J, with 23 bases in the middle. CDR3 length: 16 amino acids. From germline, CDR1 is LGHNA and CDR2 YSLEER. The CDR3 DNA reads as TGCGCCAGCAGCACATACGAACCACAGGGTGTCTCTGGCTACACCTTC. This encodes CASSTYEPQGVSGYTF.